Each of the 6 T cell receptor beta chains below was sequenced from the same sample in a study of shared clonotypes between healthy human individuals (dated by TCRdb to 2019 to 2021). Library creation used the immunoSEQ multiplex PCR assay. Imported from immuneACCESS, the table was reduced by TCRdb to in-frame sequences with V and J called. These copies leave out some clones; in studies compared against another copy, an unresolved V gene accounts for under half, and the cause of the remainder is not known. The sample table contains 2 million to 2.5 million clones; only one count was recorded for more than 80% of them. The ten largest make up 0.39% of the sample. The specimen was naive CD4+ T cells from PBMCs. The cell subset or site label for this specimen denotes: CD45RA+ positively selected. Receptors were obtained from a man aged 18 to 30 in good health. Some clones in this sample may be carry-over from other donors' samples.

Only a few counts were recorded for this clone. Different DNA sequences within this sample yield the same CDR3. The genes are TRBV30 and TRBJ1-5, with TRBD1 matching 7 bases. The trim removed 1 base at V and 4 bases at J, leaving 1 base unmatched. Looked up from germline, CDR1 is GTSNPN and CDR2 is SVGIG (reference sequence). The CDR3 runs 13 residues. The CDR3 DNA reads as TGTGCCTGGAGTGGGGACAGTAATCAGCCCCAGCATTTT. Amino acids: CAWSGDSNQPQHF.

A remark on this clone: This sample also contains other DNA sequences that code for the same CDR3. J is TRBJ1-1 and V is TRBV7-2, with TRBD1 as a possible D gene (5 bases). Germline V CDR1 and CDR2: SGHTA, FQGNSA. V lost 3 bases to trimming and J lost 4 bases, with 12 bases between them. The CDR3 extends over 14 amino acids. CDR3 sequence: CASSFSGGGTEAFF. CDR3 coding DNA: TGTGCCAGCAGCTTTTCCGGGGGTGGCACTGAAGCTTTCTTT.

This clone appeared a single time. The rearrangement uses TRBV7-9 and TRBJ2-3; TRBD1 matches 7 bases. V was clipped by 5 bases and J by 5 bases; unmatched bases: 10. Germline loops: CDR1 SEHNR, CDR2 FQNEAQ (reference sequence). The CDR3 loop spans 15 amino acids. The CDR3 spells CASSGDRDRGDTQYF. The CDR3 bases are TGTGCCAGCAGCGGAGACAGGGACCGGGGAGATACGCAGTATTTT.

The genes are TRBV18 and TRBJ2-1; the match to TRBD2 covers 7 bases. Trimming at V came to 8 bases and at J to 9 bases, leaving 25 bases not matched to a gene. This CDR3 is 18 amino acids long. The germline V gene has CDR1 KGHSH and CDR2 LQKENI. Written as DNA, the CDR3 is TGTGCCAGCCCCCCGCCGGGGGTAGCCGGGAGGAGTTGGAGTGAGCAGTTCTTC. This gives the protein CASPPPGVAGRSWSEQFF.

The chain is built from TRBV6-7 and TRBJ1-5; D unresolved. TRBV6-7 carries the ORF label, with uncertain function. This CDR3 region has 15 residues. The V gene lost 1 base and the J gene lost 6 bases, with 13 bases spanning the gap. Here the CDR3 reads CASSYFSPRCQPQHF. DNA of the CDR3: TGTGCCAGCAGTTACTTTAGCCCTCGGTGTCAGCCCCAGCATTTT.

The J gene is TRBJ1-4, the V gene TRBV18; maybe TRBD1 (5 bases). With 0 bases removed from V and 4 bases from J, the gap between germline ends came to 9 bases. CDR3 length equals 15 residues. Germline V CDR1 and CDR2: KGHSH, LQKENI. The CDR3 DNA reads as TGTGCCAGCTCACCACCGGGACGGCTTAATGAAAAACTGTTTTTT. Amino acids: CASSPPGRLNEKLFF.